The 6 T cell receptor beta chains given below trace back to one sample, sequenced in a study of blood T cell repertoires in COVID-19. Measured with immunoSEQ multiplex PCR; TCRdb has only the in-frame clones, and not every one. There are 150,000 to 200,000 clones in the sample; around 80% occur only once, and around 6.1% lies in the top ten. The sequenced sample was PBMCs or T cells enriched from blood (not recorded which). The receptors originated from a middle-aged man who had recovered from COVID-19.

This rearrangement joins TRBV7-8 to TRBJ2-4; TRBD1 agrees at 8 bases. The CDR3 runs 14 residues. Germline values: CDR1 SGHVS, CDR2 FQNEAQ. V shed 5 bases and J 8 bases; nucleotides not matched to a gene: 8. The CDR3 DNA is TGTGCCAGCAGCCCCAGGGGGCTGGAGGACATTCAGTACTTC. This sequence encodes CASSPRGLEDIQYF. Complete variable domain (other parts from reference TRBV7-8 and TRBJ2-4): GAGVSQSPRYKVAKRGQDVALRCDPISGHVSLFWYQQALGQGPEFLTYFQNEAQLDKSGLPSDRFFAERPEGSVSTLKIQRTQQEDSAVYLCASSPRGLEDIQYFGAGTRLSVL.

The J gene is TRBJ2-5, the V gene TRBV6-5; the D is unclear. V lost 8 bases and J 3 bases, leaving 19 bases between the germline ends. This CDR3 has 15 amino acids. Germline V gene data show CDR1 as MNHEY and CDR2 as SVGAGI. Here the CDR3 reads CASRGHLLGKETQYF. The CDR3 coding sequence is TGTGCCAGCCGCGGCCACTTACTTGGAAAAGAGACCCAGTACTTC.

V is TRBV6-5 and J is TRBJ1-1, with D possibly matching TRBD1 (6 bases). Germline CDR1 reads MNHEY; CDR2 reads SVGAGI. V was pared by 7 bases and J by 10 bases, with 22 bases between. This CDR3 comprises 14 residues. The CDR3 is CASTKGRGALPAFF. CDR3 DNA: TGTGCCAGCACCAAAGGGCGGGGGGCTTTACCAGCTTTCTTT.

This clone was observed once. DNA of the CDR3: TGTGCCAGCAGCTTATGGGGAGATAGCAATCAGCCCCAGCATTTT. Encoded protein: CASSLWGDSNQPQHF. The V and J genes are TRBV7-8 and TRBJ1-5; D remains unclear. CDR1 is SGHVS, CDR2 FQNEAQ, per germline. V gave up 2 bases and J gave up 0 bases, with 8 bases separating them. The CDR3 is 15 amino acids.

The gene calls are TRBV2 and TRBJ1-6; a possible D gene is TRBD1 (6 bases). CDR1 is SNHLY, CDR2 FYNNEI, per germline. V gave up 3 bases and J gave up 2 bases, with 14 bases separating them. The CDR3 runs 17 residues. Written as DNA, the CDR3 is TGTGCCAGCAGTGACAGGGGCGGCCCTGCCTATAATTCACCCCTCCACTTT. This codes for CASSDRGGPAYNSPLHF. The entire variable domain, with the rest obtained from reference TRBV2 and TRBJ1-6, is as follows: EPEVTQTPSHQVTQMGQEVILRCVPISNHLYFYWYRQILGQKVEFLVSFYNNEISEKSEIFDDQFSVERPDGSNFTLKIRSTKLEDSAMYFCASSDRGGPAYNSPLHFGNGTRLTVT.

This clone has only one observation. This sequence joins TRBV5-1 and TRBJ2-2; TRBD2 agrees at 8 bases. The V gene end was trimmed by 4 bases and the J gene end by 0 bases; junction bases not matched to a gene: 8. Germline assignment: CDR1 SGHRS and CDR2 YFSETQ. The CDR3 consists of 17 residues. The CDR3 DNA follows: TGCGCCAGCAGCCCGGGCGTAGCGGGGCCGAACACCGGGGAGCTGTTTTTT. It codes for CASSPGVAGPNTGELFF.